The 10 T cell receptor beta chains below come from one sample, sequenced in a study of OX40 agonist ivuxolimab in advanced cancers. Receptors were amplified or captured by the immunoSEQ multiplex PCR assay. What TCRdb holds here is the immuneACCESS table cut down to in-frame rearrangements. Part of the clones is not present; checked against another copy, under half of the missing clones reflect an unresolved V gene, and the others are unexplained. This sample lists 40,000 or so clones; roughly 91% were detected once. The ten biggest clones cover around 13% of the sample. The sequencing used CD4+ or CD8+ T cells sorted from blood, collected in a trial of the OX40 agonist ivuxolimab. The receptors originated from an adult with an advanced solid tumor such as melanoma, head and neck, liver or kidney cancer.

The rearrangement links TRBV19 to TRBJ1-2, with D hard to call. V was cut by 1 base and J by 1 base, with 7 bases left in between. Germline V gene data show CDR1 as LNHDA and CDR2 as SQIVND (reference sequence). This CDR3 has 14 amino acids. As DNA, the CDR3 is TGTGCCAGTAGTATAGGAACTGGTAACTATGGCTACACCTTC. It translates to CASSIGTGNYGYTF.

The chain combines TRBV4-1 with TRBJ2-7, with TRBD1 identical over 7 bases. CDR3 length: 12 residues. V lost 9 bases, J lost 2 bases, and 4 bases stayed unmatched. The germline gives CDR1 MGHRA, CDR2 YSYEKL. CDR3 in DNA: TGCGCCAGACAGGACAGGCCCTACGAGCAGTACTTC. This encodes CARQDRPYEQYF.

CDR3 sequence reads: CASSPKIDVYNQPQHF. The DNA of the CDR3 is TGCGCCAGCAGCCCGAAGATCGACGTCTACAATCAGCCCCAGCATTTT. This rearrangement joins TRBV4-1 to TRBJ1-5; D gene unclear. The CDR3 extends over 16 amino acids. Germline V gene data show CDR1 as MGHRA and CDR2 as YSYEKL. V lost 4 bases, J lost 3 bases, and 16 bases lay in between.

The chain uses TRBV19 and TRBJ2-1; D ambiguous. The CDR3 runs to 12 residues. The germline V gene encodes CDR1 LNHDA and CDR2 SQIVND (reference sequence). The V end was cut by 3 bases, the J end by 6 bases, with 6 bases between. The CDR3 DNA reads as TGTGCCAGTAGTATTAGCCGCAATGAGCAGTTCTTC. Translating gives CASSISRNEQFF.

This clone was seen a handful of times. The V gene is TRBV18, the J gene TRBJ1-2, with D perhaps TRBD1 (6 bases). The V and J ends lost 4 bases and 4 bases respectively, with 16 bases between them. The CDR3 spans 15 residues. Per the germline V gene, CDR1 is KGHSH and CDR2 is LQKENI. CDR3 amino acids: CASSRPRGRSYGYTF. Written as DNA, the CDR3 is TGTGCCAGCTCACGCCCCAGGGGTAGAAGCTATGGCTACACCTTC.

The chain joins TRBV2 to TRBJ2-7, with D perhaps matching TRBD2 (6 bases). V lost 1 base, J lost 4 bases, and 11 bases lay in between. Looked up from germline, CDR1 is SNHLY and CDR2 is FYNNEI. This CDR3 is 14 amino acids long. The CDR3 nucleotides read TGTGCCAGCAGTGAAGAGGCGGGGAGGTACGAGCAGTACTTC. It codes for CASSEEAGRYEQYF. The full variable domain, its missing parts supplied by reference TRBV2 and TRBJ2-7, is EPEVTQTPSHQVTQMGQEVILRCVPISNHLYFYWYRQILGQKVEFLVSFYNNEISEKSEIFDDQFSVERPDGSNFTLKIRSTKLEDSAMYFCASSEEAGRYEQYFGPGTRLTVT.

This rearrangement joins TRBV6-1 to TRBJ1-2; D not resolved. Trimming shortened V by 7 bases and J by 5 bases, and 17 bases separated the two germline ends. CDR1 is MNHNS and CDR2 is SASEGT in the germline V gene. CDR3 length equals 14 residues. The CDR3 DNA sequence: TGTGCCAGCATCACTAGCGTCGGCCCATATGGCTACACCTTC. Protein sequence: CASITSVGPYGYTF.

The gene calls are TRBV7-9 and TRBJ2-1; no definite D call. CDR1 and CDR2 from the germline V gene are SEHNR and FQNEAQ (reference sequence). This CDR3 has 12 residues. V was shortened by 3 bases and J by 7 bases, with 7 bases between the two germline ends. The CDR3 is CASSLVLNEQFF. In nucleotides, the CDR3 is TGTGCCAGCAGCTTGGTCTTGAATGAGCAGTTCTTC.

This chain connects TRBV27 to TRBJ2-7; either TRBD1 or TRBD2 may fit D (5 bases each). Germline V gives CDR1 MNHEY, CDR2 SMNVEV (reference sequence). The CDR3 consists of 14 residues. The ends were cut back, 3 bases at V and 2 bases at J, with 11 bases in the middle. DNA for the CDR3: TGTGCCAGCAGTTTGGGGGTAATAGCCTACGAGCAGTACTTC. Residues: CASSLGVIAYEQYF.

The V call is TRBV7-9, the J call TRBJ2-3, with 8 bases identical to TRBD2. Germline V CDR1 and CDR2: SEHNR, FQNEAQ (reference sequence). This CDR3 spans 15 amino acids. The V segment lost 1 base and the J segment 9 bases; nucleotides outside the gene matches: 9. CDR3 residues: CASSLVTGGMGTQYF. In DNA form, the CDR3 reads TGTGCCAGCAGCTTAGTGACGGGGGGGATGGGAACGCAGTATTTT.